The rows below give T cell receptor beta chains drawn from one sample of a study of graft-versus-host responses after intestinal transplantation. Method: immunoSEQ multiplex PCR; TCRdb's copy keeps in-frame clones and lacks some. This table has 50,000 to 55,000 clones, around 90% appearing once. These receptors have no identified antigens. Sequenced material: unstimulated CD4+ T cells sorted from spleen or lymph node cells, taken before transplant. These TCRs come from a human donor who was the organ donor for an intestinal transplant. The CDR3 runs from the conserved cysteine through the conserved F or W. A D gene is named only where the DNA matches it firmly. Expanded clones are given a class, and other clones once, few, many or no size at all.

CASSFSLGGEQYF,TGTGCCAGCAGTTTCTCCCTAGGCGGCGAGCAGTACTTC,.,TRBV6-6,TRBJ2-7,.
CASSGGTGGSFEQYF,TGCGCCAGCAGCGGAGGTACAGGGGGATCTTTCGAGCAGTACTTC,TRBD1,TRBV5-1,TRBJ2-7,.
CASSPIGTSGRGSQETQYF,TGTGCCAGCAGCCCAATCGGGACTAGCGGGAGGGGGAGCCAAGAGACCCAGTACTTC,TRBD2,TRBV5-5,TRBJ2-5,few
CASLGQGAGETQYF,TGTGCCAGCCTGGGACAGGGGGCAGGAGAGACCCAGTACTTC,TRBD1,TRBV6-1,TRBJ2-5,.
CASTSTGGSGRTQYF,TGTGCCAGCACCTCAACGGGGGGGTCTGGGAGGACCCAGTACTTC,TRBD2,TRBV7-2,TRBJ2-5,.
CASAETGSPDTQYF,TGTGCCAGCGCCGAGACAGGGTCACCAGATACGCAGTATTTT,TRBD1,TRBV2,TRBJ2-3,.
CASSHRTGHSYEQYF,TGCGCCAGCAGTCACCGGACAGGGCACTCCTACGAGCAGTACTTC,TRBD1,TRBV23-1,TRBJ2-7,.
CAWRAGTGGAWINQPQHF,TGTGCCTGGAGGGCCGGGACAGGGGGCGCCTGGATCAATCAGCCCCAGCATTTT,TRBD1,TRBV30,TRBJ1-5,.
CASGSLTRTYEQYF,TGTGCCAGCGGCAGCCTGACTAGAACCTACGAGCAGTACTTC,.,TRBV7-9,TRBJ2-7,.
CAWSVRTGSDYGYTF,TGTGCCTGGAGTGTACGGACAGGGTCTGACTATGGCTACACCTTC,TRBD1,TRBV30,TRBJ1-2,few
CASSLERRPGVNQPQHF,TGTGCCAGCAGCTTAGAGCGGCGGCCAGGGGTCAATCAGCCCCAGCATTTT,.,TRBV7-8,TRBJ1-5,.
CASSFGLRGGPYDGYTF,TGTGCCAGCAGTTTTGGGTTGAGAGGGGGCCCCTACGATGGCTACACCTTC,TRBD1,TRBV28,TRBJ1-2,.
CASSLGLAGTYEQYF,TGTGCCAGCAGCTTGGGACTAGCGGGTACCTACGAGCAGTACTTC,TRBD2,TRBV5-5,TRBJ2-7,.
CASSSGGRSYNEQFF,TGCGCCAGCAGTTCGGGCGGGAGATCGTACAATGAGCAGTTCTTC,TRBD2,TRBV10-2,TRBJ2-1,.
CASSNEGNSKGNQPQHF,TGTGCCAGCAGCAACGAGGGAAACAGTAAGGGCAATCAGCCCCAGCATTTT,.,TRBV21-1,TRBJ1-5,once
CASSFTGGPDNEQFF,TGCGCCAGCAGCTTTACGGGAGGGCCGGACAATGAGCAGTTCTTC,TRBD2,TRBV5-1,TRBJ2-1,.
CATSRAQGEAFF,TGTGCCACCAGCAGAGCCCAGGGTGAAGCTTTCTTT,.,TRBV15,TRBJ1-1,.
CAIKTGALNTEAFF,TGTGCCATCAAGACAGGGGCCCTGAACACTGAAGCTTTCTTT,TRBD1,TRBV5-4,TRBJ1-1,.
CASSLNSAAASNQPQHF,TGTGCCAGCAGCTTAAATTCGGCGGCAGCTAGCAATCAGCCCCAGCATTTT,.,TRBV7-2,TRBJ1-5,.
CASSQGETQYF,TGTGCCAGCTCACAGGGGGAGACCCAGTACTTC,.,TRBV18,TRBJ2-5,.
CAWSADSNEQFF,TGTGCCTGGAGTGCCGACAGCAATGAGCAGTTCTTC,.,TRBV30,TRBJ2-1,.
CASSPGQGTGTQYF,TGTGCCAGCAGCCCAGGACAGGGGACGGGGACCCAGTACTTC,TRBD1,TRBV7-2,TRBJ2-5,.
CASTGQGGTEAFF,TGTGCCAGCACGGGCCAAGGAGGCACTGAAGCTTTCTTT,.,TRBV28,TRBJ1-1,.
CASSPGQAPSYGYTF,TGTGCCAGCAGCCCCGGACAGGCGCCTTCCTATGGCTACACCTTC,TRBD1,TRBV28,TRBJ1-2,once
CASSRDYEQYF,TGTGCCAGCTCTCGGGACTACGAGCAGTACTTC,.,TRBV18,TRBJ2-7,few
CASSSTGGGYTGELFF,TGTGCCAGCAGCTCCACGGGAGGGGGGTACACCGGGGAGCTGTTTTTT,TRBD2,TRBV5-4,TRBJ2-2,.
CASSVVSGEKLFF,TGTGCCAGCAGCGTAGTGTCCGGTGAAAAACTGTTTTTT,.,TRBV9,TRBJ1-4,.
CASSGGKYTGELFF,TGTGCCAGCAGTGGCGGGAAGTACACCGGGGAGCTGTTTTTT,.,TRBV25-1,TRBJ2-2,.
CASSTKAGVGGEQFF,TGTGCCAGCAGTACCAAAGCGGGAGTAGGAGGTGAGCAGTTCTTC,TRBD2,TRBV28,TRBJ2-1,.
CASSSNRVGGNQPQHF,TGTGCCAGCAGTTCGAACAGGGTTGGAGGCAATCAGCCCCAGCATTTT,.,TRBV6-5,TRBJ1-5,.
CASSSSLAGNTGELFF,TGTGCCAGCAGCTCCTCACTAGCGGGAAACACCGGGGAGCTGTTTTTT,TRBD2,TRBV11-2,TRBJ2-2,.
CASSWAGTGYEQYF,TGTGCCAGCAGCTGGGCTGGGACAGGTTACGAGCAGTACTTC,TRBD1,TRBV5-4,TRBJ2-7,.
CASGKSTGHEQYF,TGTGCCAGCGGTAAATCGACAGGACACGAGCAGTACTTC,.,TRBV7-8,TRBJ2-7,.
CASSSTGTPGTDTQYF,TGTGCCAGCAGCTCCACCGGGACTCCCGGCACAGATACGCAGTATTTT,.,TRBV7-9,TRBJ2-3,.
CASGLGGSGNTIYF,TGTGCCAGCGGGCTTGGTGGTTCTGGAAACACCATATATTTT,.,TRBV28,TRBJ1-3,.
CSAAGADTQYF,TGCAGTGCTGCAGGGGCAGATACGCAGTATTTT,.,TRBV20-1,TRBJ2-3,.
CASSSPPKNTEAFF,TGTGCCAGCAGTTCCCCCCCAAAGAACACTGAAGCTTTCTTT,.,TRBV6-5,TRBJ1-1,.
CASSLGGQGAYEQYF,TGTGCCAGCAGCTTGGGTGGACAGGGCGCCTACGAGCAGTACTTC,TRBD1,TRBV5-6,TRBJ2-7,.
CASSPRTSGEETQYF,TGTGCCAGCTCACCTCGGACTAGCGGGGAAGAGACCCAGTACTTC,TRBD2,TRBV18,TRBJ2-5,.
CASSLGPTSLADTQYF,TGTGCCAGCAGCTTAGGCCCTACTTCACTTGCAGATACGCAGTATTTT,.,TRBV7-9,TRBJ2-3,.
CAAGTRPVYYGYTF,TGTGCGGCCGGGACAAGGCCAGTATACTATGGCTACACCTTC,.,TRBV28,TRBJ1-2,.
CASSSDRGVTYEQYF,TGTGCCAGCAGCTCAGACAGGGGAGTCACCTACGAGCAGTACTTC,TRBD1,TRBV7-3,TRBJ2-7,.
CASSLGTGGANEKLFF,TGTGCCAGCAGTTTAGGGACAGGGGGGGCTAATGAAAAACTGTTTTTT,TRBD1,TRBV28,TRBJ1-4,.
CASSYSGVNPQAQHF,TGTGCCAGCAGTTACTCCGGGGTCAACCCTCAGGCCCAGCATTTT,.,TRBV6-5,TRBJ1-5,.
CASSLDGRIPNEQFF,TGTGCCAGCAGCTTAGACGGGAGGATCCCCAATGAGCAGTTCTTC,TRBD2,TRBV7-2,TRBJ2-1,.
CASSPLTGSYEQYF,TGTGCCAGCAGTCCCCTGACAGGGTCCTACGAGCAGTACTTC,TRBD1,TRBV28,TRBJ2-7,.
CASSLALNEQFF,TGCGCCAGCAGCTTGGCATTGAATGAGCAGTTCTTC,.,TRBV5-1,TRBJ2-1,.